These T cell receptor beta chains were read from a single sample in a study of shared clonotypes between healthy human individuals. Produced via immunoSEQ multiplex PCR; TCRdb's table is partial and in-frame only. The sample yields some 2,000,000 clones, about 94% seen once. Sequences were obtained from naive CD4+ T cells sorted from blood. Receptor source: a man younger than 35 in good health. Each CDR3 is given with its conserved first and last residue. Fields, in order: CDR3 DNA, CDR3 protein, V gene, clone size, J gene, D gene. D genes are given only for firm matches. Some rows mark clone size as missing; the rest say once, few, many or name a class of expanded clone.

cdr3_nt: TGTGCCAGCAGGACTCAGGGGGGGGTTACTGAAGCTTTCTTT; cdr3_aa: CASRTQGGVTEAFF; v_call: TRBV2; clone_size: -; j_call: TRBJ1-1; d_call: TRBD1
cdr3_nt: TGTGCCAGCACCGGAAGCTCCTATAATTCACCCCTCCACTTT; cdr3_aa: CASTGSSYNSPLHF; v_call: TRBV2; clone_size: -; j_call: TRBJ1-6; d_call: -
cdr3_nt: TGTGCCAGCAGACCGCAGGGGGTTGGTGAAAAACTGTTTTTT; cdr3_aa: CASRPQGVGEKLFF; v_call: TRBV6-5; clone_size: -; j_call: TRBJ1-4; d_call: TRBD1
cdr3_nt: TGTGCCAGCAGCTTAGATTTTAGCTCCAACGAGCAGTACTTC; cdr3_aa: CASSLDFSSNEQYF; v_call: TRBV11-2; clone_size: -; j_call: TRBJ2-7; d_call: -
cdr3_nt: TGTGCCAGCTCACCATCTAGCGGGATTATTAGCGAGCAGTACTTC; cdr3_aa: CASSPSSGIISEQYF; v_call: TRBV18; clone_size: -; j_call: TRBJ2-7; d_call: TRBD2
cdr3_nt: TGTGCCAGCAGGGGGAATGAAAAACTGTTTTTT; cdr3_aa: CASRGNEKLFF; v_call: TRBV28; clone_size: -; j_call: TRBJ1-4; d_call: -
cdr3_nt: TGTGCCAGCGTGGGACGGGGACCCTACGAGCAGTACTTC; cdr3_aa: CASVGRGPYEQYF; v_call: TRBV6-6; clone_size: -; j_call: TRBJ2-7; d_call: -
cdr3_nt: TGTGCCAGCTCACCACCGGTCGGTGGGAGGGCCGAGGGAGAGACCCAGTACTTC; cdr3_aa: CASSPPVGGRAEGETQYF; v_call: TRBV18; clone_size: once; j_call: TRBJ2-5; d_call: TRBD2
cdr3_nt: TGCGCCAGCAGCCTCACAGGGTTGGGCACTGAAGCTTTCTTT; cdr3_aa: CASSLTGLGTEAFF; v_call: TRBV4-1; clone_size: -; j_call: TRBJ1-1; d_call: -
cdr3_nt: TGTGCCAGCAGCTCCCTGGGGGACCTCACCTTC; cdr3_aa: CASSSLGDLTF; v_call: TRBV11-2; clone_size: -; j_call: TRBJ1-2; d_call: -
cdr3_nt: TGTGCCAGCAGTTACTCGAAGGATGAGCAGTTCTTC; cdr3_aa: CASSYSKDEQFF; v_call: TRBV6-6; clone_size: -; j_call: TRBJ2-1; d_call: -
cdr3_nt: TGTGCCAGTAGTACAAACAGGGGAGGTGGAAACACCATATATTTT; cdr3_aa: CASSTNRGGGNTIYF; v_call: TRBV19; clone_size: -; j_call: TRBJ1-3; d_call: TRBD1
cdr3_nt: TGTGCCAGCAGTGAACAGGGGCCTGGGACCGGGGAGCTGTTTTTT; cdr3_aa: CASSEQGPGTGELFF; v_call: TRBV25-1; clone_size: -; j_call: TRBJ2-2; d_call: -
cdr3_nt: TGTGCCTGGAAGGGGGTGGGCAGGGGAAACACCGGGGAGCTGTTTTTT; cdr3_aa: CAWKGVGRGNTGELFF; v_call: TRBV30; clone_size: -; j_call: TRBJ2-2; d_call: -
cdr3_nt: TGCGCCAGCAGCTTGGAGGGCCCTAACTATGGCTACACCTTC; cdr3_aa: CASSLEGPNYGYTF; v_call: TRBV5-1; clone_size: -; j_call: TRBJ1-2; d_call: -
cdr3_nt: TGTGCTAGTGGTTTGAAAATGGACAGGGCCGGGCTTGAGCAGTTCTTC; cdr3_aa: CASGLKMDRAGLEQFF; v_call: TRBV12-5; clone_size: -; j_call: TRBJ2-1; d_call: TRBD1
cdr3_nt: TGTGCCAGCAGTACGGGACAGTCCTTCACCGGGGAGCTGTTTTTT; cdr3_aa: CASSTGQSFTGELFF; v_call: TRBV7-9; clone_size: -; j_call: TRBJ2-2; d_call: TRBD1
cdr3_nt: TGCAGCGTTACCGGGACAGGGGTGGATCAGCCCCAGCATTTT; cdr3_aa: CSVTGTGVDQPQHF; v_call: TRBV29-1; clone_size: -; j_call: TRBJ1-5; d_call: TRBD1
cdr3_nt: TGTGCCTGGGCCCCAAAGACTAGCGGGAAAGTCTACAATGAGCAGTTCTTC; cdr3_aa: CAWAPKTSGKVYNEQFF; v_call: TRBV30; clone_size: -; j_call: TRBJ2-1; d_call: TRBD2
cdr3_nt: TGTGCCAGCAGTGAAGCTCGGGGATTCGGCTCTGGGGCCAACGTCCTGACTTTC; cdr3_aa: CASSEARGFGSGANVLTF; v_call: TRBV2; clone_size: -; j_call: TRBJ2-6; d_call: -
cdr3_nt: TGTGCCTGGCGGCGACTAGCGGGAGAGACCGGGGAGCTGTTTTTT; cdr3_aa: CAWRRLAGETGELFF; v_call: TRBV30; clone_size: -; j_call: TRBJ2-2; d_call: TRBD2
cdr3_nt: TGCGCCAGCAGCTTGGTTCTGGGGACCTCAGATGAGCAGTTCTTC; cdr3_aa: CASSLVLGTSDEQFF; v_call: TRBV5-1; clone_size: once; j_call: TRBJ2-1; d_call: -
cdr3_nt: TGTGCCACCAGCAGAGAACTGTACCAAGAGACCCAGTACTTC; cdr3_aa: CATSRELYQETQYF; v_call: TRBV15; clone_size: -; j_call: TRBJ2-5; d_call: -
cdr3_nt: TGTGCCAGCAGCGCCCGGGACAGGGTTTACGAGCAGTACTTC; cdr3_aa: CASSARDRVYEQYF; v_call: TRBV11-2; clone_size: -; j_call: TRBJ2-7; d_call: TRBD1
cdr3_nt: TGTGCCAGCCCGTATACGGCAGCCAGGGGTTCACCCCTCCACTTT; cdr3_aa: CASPYTAARGSPLHF; v_call: TRBV21-1; clone_size: once; j_call: TRBJ1-6; d_call: -
cdr3_nt: TGTGCCAGCAGTTACTCTATCTTGATGAACACTGAAGCTTTCTTT; cdr3_aa: CASSYSILMNTEAFF; v_call: TRBV6-6; clone_size: -; j_call: TRBJ1-1; d_call: -
cdr3_nt: TGTGCCAGCAGCTTGTTAATAGCGAAAAACATTCAGTACTTC; cdr3_aa: CASSLLIAKNIQYF; v_call: TRBV5-6; clone_size: -; j_call: TRBJ2-4; d_call: -
cdr3_nt: TGTGCCAGCAGCTTGACAGGGGGCGGAGAGACCCAGTACTTC; cdr3_aa: CASSLTGGGETQYF; v_call: TRBV11-2; clone_size: -; j_call: TRBJ2-5; d_call: TRBD1
cdr3_nt: TGTGCCAGCAGCTTATCCTTTGGAGAGACCCAGTACTTC; cdr3_aa: CASSLSFGETQYF; v_call: TRBV7-2; clone_size: -; j_call: TRBJ2-5; d_call: -
cdr3_nt: TGTGCCAGCAGTTCCACAGGTCCCTGGACGCAGTATTTT; cdr3_aa: CASSSTGPWTQYF; v_call: TRBV7-8; clone_size: -; j_call: TRBJ2-3; d_call: -
cdr3_nt: TGTGCCAGCAGCCAAAGGGTGCCAGATACGCAGTATTTT; cdr3_aa: CASSQRVPDTQYF; v_call: TRBV28; clone_size: -; j_call: TRBJ2-3; d_call: -
cdr3_nt: TGCGCCAGCAGCTTGGCCGTTGGACAGGGATCTGGCTACACCTTC; cdr3_aa: CASSLAVGQGSGYTF; v_call: TRBV5-1; clone_size: -; j_call: TRBJ1-2; d_call: TRBD1
cdr3_nt: TGTGCCAGCAGTCCGGTGGTAGACAGGCTCCACACAGATACGCAGTATTTT; cdr3_aa: CASSPVVDRLHTDTQYF; v_call: TRBV2; clone_size: once; j_call: TRBJ2-3; d_call: -
cdr3_nt: TGCGCCAGCAGTGAGTCGGAAGGGGGATCGTACGAGCAGTACTTC; cdr3_aa: CASSESEGGSYEQYF; v_call: TRBV10-2; clone_size: -; j_call: TRBJ2-7; d_call: -
cdr3_nt: TGTGCCTGGAGTGCCGGACCGCCCGCAAATGAAAAACTGTTTTTT; cdr3_aa: CAWSAGPPANEKLFF; v_call: TRBV30; clone_size: -; j_call: TRBJ1-4; d_call: -
cdr3_nt: TGTGCCAGCAGTGAAGCTGCAGATACGCAGTATTTT; cdr3_aa: CASSEAADTQYF; v_call: TRBV25-1; clone_size: -; j_call: TRBJ2-3; d_call: -
cdr3_nt: TGTGCCACCAGCAGAGAGGACAGGGGTTACAATGAGCAGTTCTTC; cdr3_aa: CATSREDRGYNEQFF; v_call: TRBV15; clone_size: -; j_call: TRBJ2-1; d_call: TRBD1